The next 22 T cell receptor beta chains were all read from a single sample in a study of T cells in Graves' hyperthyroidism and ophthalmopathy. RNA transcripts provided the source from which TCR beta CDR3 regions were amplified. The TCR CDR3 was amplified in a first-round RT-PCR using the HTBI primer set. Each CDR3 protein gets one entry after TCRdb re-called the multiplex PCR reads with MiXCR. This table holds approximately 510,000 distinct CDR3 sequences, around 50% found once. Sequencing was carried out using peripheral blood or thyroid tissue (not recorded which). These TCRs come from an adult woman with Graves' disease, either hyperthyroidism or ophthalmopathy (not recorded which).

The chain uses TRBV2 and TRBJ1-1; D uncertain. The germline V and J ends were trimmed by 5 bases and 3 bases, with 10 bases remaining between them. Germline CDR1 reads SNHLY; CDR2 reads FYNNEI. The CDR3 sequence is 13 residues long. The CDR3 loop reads CASSSAADTEAFF. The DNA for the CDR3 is TGTGCCAGCAGTTCGGCGGCGGACACTGAAGCTTTCTTT.

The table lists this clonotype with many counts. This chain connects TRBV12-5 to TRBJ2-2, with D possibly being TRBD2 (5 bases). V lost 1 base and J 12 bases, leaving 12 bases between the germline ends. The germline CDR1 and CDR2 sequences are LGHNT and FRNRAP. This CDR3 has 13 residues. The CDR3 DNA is TGTGCTAGTGGTTTGGACCTAGGACTGAAGCTGTTTTTT. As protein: CASGLDLGLKLFF. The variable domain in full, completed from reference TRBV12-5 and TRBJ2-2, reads DARVTQTPRHKVTEMGQEVTMRCQPILGHNTVFWYRQTMMQGLELLAYFRNRAPLDDSGMPKDRFSAEMPDATLATLKIQPSEPRDSAVYFCASGLDLGLKLFFGEGSRLTVL.

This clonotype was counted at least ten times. In nucleotides, the CDR3 is TGTGCCAGCAGCTTCTCCCGCCGGGCGGGGACTGAAGCTTTCTTT. This sequence encodes CASSFSRRAGTEAFF. The rearrangement uses TRBV7-2 and TRBJ1-1, with D hard to call. Germline V gene lookup returns CDR1 SGHTA and CDR2 FQGNSA. CDR3 length equals 15 residues. Between the trimmed V and J ends, which lost 3 bases and 5 bases, there was a span of 16 bases. Looking up the rest from reference TRBV7-2 and TRBJ1-1 gives the full variable domain: GAGVSQSPSNKVTEKGKDVELRCDPISGHTALYWYRQSLGQGLEFLIYFQGNSAPDKSGLPSDRFSAERTGGSVSTLTIQRTQQEDSAVYLCASSFSRRAGTEAFFGQGTRLTVV.

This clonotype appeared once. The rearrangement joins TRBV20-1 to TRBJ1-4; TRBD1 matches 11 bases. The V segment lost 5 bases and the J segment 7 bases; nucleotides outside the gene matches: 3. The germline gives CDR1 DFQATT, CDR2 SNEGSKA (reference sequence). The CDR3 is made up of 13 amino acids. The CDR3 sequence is CSAWTGGFEKLFF. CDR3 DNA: TGCAGTGCTTGGACAGGGGGCTTTGAAAAACTGTTTTTT.

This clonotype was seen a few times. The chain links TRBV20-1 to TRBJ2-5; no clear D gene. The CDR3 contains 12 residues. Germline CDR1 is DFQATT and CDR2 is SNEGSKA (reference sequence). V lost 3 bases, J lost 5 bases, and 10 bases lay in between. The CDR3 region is CSASSLGETQYF. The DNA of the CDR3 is TGCAGTGCTAGCAGCCTCGGGGAGACCCAGTACTTC.

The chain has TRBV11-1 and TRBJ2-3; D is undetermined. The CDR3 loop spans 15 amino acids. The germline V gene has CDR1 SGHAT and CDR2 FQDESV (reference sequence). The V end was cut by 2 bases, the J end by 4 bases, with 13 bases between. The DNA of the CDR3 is TGTGCCAGCAGCTTAAGCGCGGCAGGCGCAGATACGCAGTATTTT. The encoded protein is CASSLSAAGADTQYF.

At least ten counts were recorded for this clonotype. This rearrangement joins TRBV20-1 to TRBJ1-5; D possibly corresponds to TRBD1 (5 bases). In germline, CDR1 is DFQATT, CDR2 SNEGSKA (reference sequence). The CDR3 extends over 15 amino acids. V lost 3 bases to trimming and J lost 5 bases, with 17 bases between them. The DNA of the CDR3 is TGCAGTGCTAGCCCCGCCCCCAGGGCGTATCAGCCCCAGCATTTT. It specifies CSASPAPRAYQPQHF.

The CDR3: CATSDEGTSGRGETQYF. DNA of the CDR3: TGTGCCACCAGTGACGAAGGGACTAGCGGGAGGGGGGAGACCCAGTACTTC. This rearrangement joins TRBV24-1 to TRBJ2-5; TRBD2 matches at 16 bases. Germline trimming cut 4 bases from V and 5 bases from J; bases unmatched to any gene: 6. The CDR3 covers 17 residues. CDR1 is KGHDR and CDR2 is SFDVKD in the germline V gene.

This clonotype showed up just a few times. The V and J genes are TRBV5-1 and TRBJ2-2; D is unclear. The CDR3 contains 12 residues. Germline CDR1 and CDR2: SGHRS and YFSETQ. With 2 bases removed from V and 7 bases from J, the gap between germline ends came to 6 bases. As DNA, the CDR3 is TGCGCCAGCAGCTTAACGTACGGGGAGCTGTTTTTT. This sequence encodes CASSLTYGELFF.

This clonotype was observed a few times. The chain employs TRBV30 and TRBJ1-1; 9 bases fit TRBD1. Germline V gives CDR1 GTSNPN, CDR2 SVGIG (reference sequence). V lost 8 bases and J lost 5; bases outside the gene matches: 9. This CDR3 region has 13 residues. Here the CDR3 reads CAVGQGLETEAFF. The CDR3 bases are TGTGCCGTTGGACAGGGGTTAGAAACTGAAGCTTTCTTT.

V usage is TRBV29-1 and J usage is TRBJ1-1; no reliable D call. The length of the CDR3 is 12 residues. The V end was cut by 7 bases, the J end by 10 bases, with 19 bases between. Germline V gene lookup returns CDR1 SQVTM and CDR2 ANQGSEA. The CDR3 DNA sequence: TGCAGCGCCCAAGGTCAGTTAAGAGGAGCTTTCTTT. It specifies CSAQGQLRGAFF.

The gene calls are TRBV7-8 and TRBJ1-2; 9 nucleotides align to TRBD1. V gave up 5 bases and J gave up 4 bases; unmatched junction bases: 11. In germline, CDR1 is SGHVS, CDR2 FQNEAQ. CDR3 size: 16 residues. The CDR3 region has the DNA TGTGCCAGCAGCCCTCATTTTGGGACAGGGATCTATGGCTACACCTTC. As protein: CASSPHFGTGIYGYTF.

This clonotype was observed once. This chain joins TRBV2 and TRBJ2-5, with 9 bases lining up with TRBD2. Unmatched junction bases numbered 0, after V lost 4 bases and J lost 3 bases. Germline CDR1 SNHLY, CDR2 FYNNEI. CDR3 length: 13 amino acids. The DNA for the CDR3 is TGTGCCAGCAGTGGACTAGCGGAAGAGACCCAGTACTTC. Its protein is CASSGLAEETQYF.

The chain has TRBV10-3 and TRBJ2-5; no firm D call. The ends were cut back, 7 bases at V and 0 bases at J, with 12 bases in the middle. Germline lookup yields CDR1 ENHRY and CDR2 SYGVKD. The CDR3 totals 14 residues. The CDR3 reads CAIKSSAHQETQYF. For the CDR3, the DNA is TGTGCCATCAAGTCTTCAGCGCACCAAGAGACCCAGTACTTC.

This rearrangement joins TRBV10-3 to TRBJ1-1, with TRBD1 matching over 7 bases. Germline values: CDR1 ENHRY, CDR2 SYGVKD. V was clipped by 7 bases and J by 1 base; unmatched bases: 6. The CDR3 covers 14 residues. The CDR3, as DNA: TGTGCCATCAAGGGGGCAGCAACGAACACTGAAGCTTTCTTT. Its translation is CAIKGAATNTEAFF.

DNA for the CDR3: TGCGCCAGCAGTGATGGTCGGGCCGGACAAGAGACCCAGTACTTC. Residues: CASSDGRAGQETQYF. The V and J genes are TRBV10-2 and TRBJ2-5; D gene unclear. Germline CDR1 WSHSY, CDR2 SAAADI. CDR3 length equals 15 residues. The ends were cut back, 3 bases at V and 2 bases at J, with 13 bases in the middle.

The CDR3 DNA sequence: TGTGCCATCAGTGAGTGGAAAGACAGGGAAGGCGGCTACACCTTC. Amino acids: CAISEWKDREGGYTF. The rearrangement uses TRBV10-3 and TRBJ1-2, with 7 bases lining up with TRBD1. Trimming took 1 base from V and 8 from J; bases not matched to a gene: 10. The CDR3 is 15 residues long. In germline, CDR1 is ENHRY, CDR2 SYGVKD.

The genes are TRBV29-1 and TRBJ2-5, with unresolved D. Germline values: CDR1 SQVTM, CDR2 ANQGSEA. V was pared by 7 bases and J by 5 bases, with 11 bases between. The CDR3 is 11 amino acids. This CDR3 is CSGIAGETQYF. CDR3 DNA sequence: TGCAGCGGCATTGCTGGGGAGACCCAGTACTTC.

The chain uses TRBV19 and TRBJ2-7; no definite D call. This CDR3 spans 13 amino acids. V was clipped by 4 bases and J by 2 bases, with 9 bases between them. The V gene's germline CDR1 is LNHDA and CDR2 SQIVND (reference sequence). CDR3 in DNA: TGTGCCAGTAGTACGATCGGACCCTACGAGCAGTACTTC. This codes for CASSTIGPYEQYF.

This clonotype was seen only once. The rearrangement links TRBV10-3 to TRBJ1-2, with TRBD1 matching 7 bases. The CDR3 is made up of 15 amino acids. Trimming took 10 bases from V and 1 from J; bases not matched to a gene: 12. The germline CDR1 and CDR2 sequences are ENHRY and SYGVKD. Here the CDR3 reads CASSKRQGLNYGYTF. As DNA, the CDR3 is TGTGCCAGCAGCAAAAGACAGGGCCTTAACTATGGCTACACCTTC.

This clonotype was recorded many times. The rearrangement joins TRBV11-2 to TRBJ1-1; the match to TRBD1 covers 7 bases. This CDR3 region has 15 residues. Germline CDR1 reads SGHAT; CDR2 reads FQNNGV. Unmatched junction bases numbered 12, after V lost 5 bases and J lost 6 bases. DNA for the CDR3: TGTGCCAGCAGCCCCCCCCAGACAGGGTACGCTGAAGCTTTCTTT. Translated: CASSPPQTGYAEAFF. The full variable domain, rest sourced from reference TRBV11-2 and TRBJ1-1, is EAGVAQSPRYKIIEKRQSVAFWCNPISGHATLYWYQQILGQGPKLLIQFQNNGVVDDSQLPKDRFSAERLKGVDSTLKIQPAKLEDSAVYLCASSPPQTGYAEAFFGQGTRLTVV.

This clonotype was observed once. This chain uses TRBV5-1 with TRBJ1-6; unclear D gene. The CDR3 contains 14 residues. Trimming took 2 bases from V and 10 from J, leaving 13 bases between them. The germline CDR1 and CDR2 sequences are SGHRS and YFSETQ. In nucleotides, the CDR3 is TGCGCCAGCAGCTTCAAGAGGGATCAGTCACCCCTCCACTTT. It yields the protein CASSFKRDQSPLHF. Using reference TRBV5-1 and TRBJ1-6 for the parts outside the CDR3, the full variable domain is KAGVTQTPRYLIKTRGQQVTLSCSPISGHRSVSWYQQTPGQGLQFLFEYFSETQRNKGNFPGRFSGRQFSNSRSEMNVSTLELGDSALYLCASSFKRDQSPLHFGNGTRLTVT.